This T cell receptor (beta chain) was obtained from a study of cytomegalovirus exposure and HLA in healthy donors (dated by TCRdb to the late 2010s). Some background on the complete study: In an earlier analysis of roughly 500 of the donors, 250 to 350 Gb of sequence data and 117 million unique TCR beta sequences from about 179 million T cells were reported. An early release covering over 500 HLA-typed donors comprised approximately 300 gigabases of sequencing data and around 86 million unique TCR sequences. Among the 398 genotyped donors, about 85% belonged to the genetic ancestry cluster associated with self-reported Caucasian donors. The study was designed to test whether signatures of past pathogen exposure could be identified by cataloging public T cell receptors. Using immunosequencing, the study profiled T cell repertoires from 666 subjects and related those repertoires to cytomegalovirus serostatus. A separate validation cohort of approximately 120 different subjects was used in addition to the 666-subject first cohort. High-throughput TCR immunosequencing, statistical association of individual TCRs with disease status, and machine learning were combined to predict cytomegalovirus infection status. In a later analysis, previously published TCR beta repertoires from 666 donors were re-analyzed and high-resolution HLA genotyping was added so that TCR occurrence patterns could be studied. Rather than using new phenotypic data, the later analysis identified candidate immune exposures from TCR beta sequences and from how often those sequences occurred across donors. To decide whether each TCR beta V gene segment behaved as functional or pseudogenic, an earlier analysis of approximately 620 of the donors relied on high-throughput TCR beta sequencing. Donor age, sex, ethnicity and CMV serostatus were collected together with the repertoire data. A later genetic analysis used genome-wide SNP genotypes for about three fifths of the roughly 700 donors, treating that subset as a discovery cohort. Every repertoire in the discovery cohort had been generated on one and the same sequencing platform. HLA typing included class I and class II loci at four-digit resolution. Typing coverage varied by locus: roughly 629-630 donors for A, B, C, DRB1 and DQB1; roughly 560 for DQA1; about 590 for DPA1; approximately 470 for DPB1. Because of strong linkage in the cohort, five DR-DQ haplotypes were treated as single units for association and clustering. Among 350 to 400 genotyped donors of the cohort, an average of around 240,000 unique TCR beta nucleotide sequences were sequenced per donor, about a sixth of them non-productive. Findings and caveats that apply to the study as a whole: A later genetic analysis reported fewer N-insertions in productive TCRs among donors in an Asian-associated ancestry cluster than the roughly 620-donor mean. In this cohort, only TCR beta chains were sequenced, and detectable features were limited by the absence of alpha or paired-chain data. A later analysis found that TCR association rates varied across HLA loci, with DRB1 alleles showing the most associated TCRs and HLA-C alleles the fewest. V-gene and J-gene trimming of TCR beta chains was associated with a missense DCLRE1C variant in a later genetic analysis, and the association was replicated in an independent cohort. A later analysis found that most CMV-associated TCR beta chains appeared HLA-restricted, with HLA associations seemingly driven largely by CMV exposure. A further reported finding was that TCR beta sequences accurately predicted the HLA-A and HLA-B alleles for most subjects in the first cohort. Immune exposure information for the cohort was limited to CMV serostatus. Several of the top co-occurrence clusters appeared to be linked to parvovirus B19, influenza, CMV and Epstein-Barr virus, according to a later analysis. When HLA alleles, especially DR and DQ, strongly co-occurred, attributing TCR associations to individual alleles was difficult. The sequencing pipeline was judged likely to have produced a cluster of highly shared sequence variants as a technical artifact. The earlier analysis of 587 of the donors excluded seventeen rarely observed V segments, including chromosome 9 orphons, because counts were too low. According to the authors, the approach could potentially be generalized to other disease states and immunological phenotypes. Three of the identified cytomegalovirus-associated TCR beta chains were confirmed in vitro to be specific for cytomegalovirus antigens. Most TCR sequences were observed very rarely across donors, whereas some public TCRs were present in many individuals. Cytomegalovirus status was reported to be diagnosed by the classifier with high specificity and sensitivity in both the original and validation cohorts. In an earlier analysis of some 500 of the donors, most TCR beta V segments appeared in productive rearrangements about 90% or about 30% of the time, broadly matching IMGT annotations. Because some donors lacked HLA typing at each locus, the association tests relied only on the typed subset. Linkage disequilibrium might explain the correlated functional status among segregating V segments, but an unknown experimental factor could not be excluded. Sequencing depth was assumed to be roughly uniform across donors in the presence/absence analyses, though that assumption may not hold. The study listed 150 to 200 TCR beta chains as associated with cytomegalovirus. At a false discovery rate of 0.05, a later analysis linked approximately 18,000 TCR beta sequences to specific HLA alleles. Some IMGT-functional V segments, including TRBV6-2 and TRBV6-3, could not be distinguished by the 87-base-pair reads and were therefore excluded. A later analysis found that HLA-associated TCR beta chains were more clonally expanded and had lower generation probabilities than equally common non-associated chains.

Via the germline V gene, CDR1 is SGHTA and CDR2 FQGNSA. Including cysteine and phenylalanine, the CDR3 has 16 amino acids. Left in the record is the CDR3 DNA by itself, 48 bases read in frame from the first base. Trimming leaves V shorter by 2 bases and J shorter by 5 bases, with the junction holding 2 bases beyond the gene matches. About this clone itself: This clone's antigen is unknown. No base quality values were provided; no much bigger clone lies one nucleotide off.

The cohort was made up of approximately 670 healthy bone marrow donors. All cohort members were sampled while nominally healthy, although unrecorded immune exposures were likely present. The donor was CMV seronegative and belonged to the group of roughly 330 seronegative cohort members. A peripheral blood sample was collected from each donor, and TCR beta sequencing was performed on peripheral blood mononuclear cells. The Qiagen DNeasy Blood Extraction Kit was used to extract genomic DNA from the blood cell samples. Preparation of the library involved the immunoSEQ multiplex PCR assay. A mixture of 60 forward primers for TCR Vbeta segments and 13 reverse primers for TCR Jbeta segments was used in the multiplex PCR. A multiplex PCR assay on genomic DNA amplified the CDR3 region of rearranged TCR beta genes. The Illumina HiSeq System was used to sequence the amplified TCR beta libraries as 87-base-pair reads. From the authors' description of their analysis: A later analysis tallied around 80 million unique TCR beta chains across the 640 or so repertoires, and about 12 million of those chains were shared by two or more donors. To remove PCR and sequencing errors, raw reads were error-corrected and collapsed into unique sequences using a nearest-neighbor algorithm that merged closely related sequences. To assign V, D and J gene segments, CDR3 sequences were aligned to IMGT reference sequences. Each retained sequence needed at least a six-nucleotide match to both a V gene segment and a J gene segment. Rearrangements were classified as productive when the CDR3 lacked stop codons and remained in frame with V and J, and all other rearrangements were classified as non-productive. CDR3 was defined according to IMGT convention as the region running from the second conserved V-encoded cysteine to the conserved J-encoded phenylalanine. The earlier analysis of some 540 of the donors excluded any sequence lacking an unambiguous match to a single V gene segment. In an earlier analysis of 587 of the donors, V segments were called functional above 56.7% productive rearrangements and were called segregating when the between-donor standard deviation exceeded 5%. To diagnose cytomegalovirus status from the catalog of TCR beta chain sequences, a statistical classification framework was built. In a later analysis, TCR nucleotide sequences were compared against IMGT/GENE-DB human TR gene sequences so that V and J genes could be assigned. In a later analysis, CDR3 sequences and most-parsimonious VDJ recombination scenarios were assigned using the TCRdist pipeline. In a later analysis, each TCR beta chain was defined by its CDR3 amino acid sequence together with its V-gene family, and reads without a unique V-gene family were excluded. To address suspected cross-contamination and a sequencing artifact, a later analysis removed 592 highly shared, low-generation-probability nucleotide sequences. In a later analysis, a clonal expansion index was calculated for each public chain from normalized within-repertoire ranks of inferred template counts. A later analysis computed generation probabilities with a VDJ recombination model fitted to out-of-frame rearrangements, and checked the results against IGoR. In a later analysis, TCR-TCR, TCR-HLA and TCR-CMV co-occurrence was scored with hypergeometric tests, and a repertoire-size bias correction was applied to TCR pairs. A later analysis estimated false discovery rates by permuting HLA or CMV assignments 20 times. A later analysis grouped co-occurring TCRs with DBSCAN, adding TCRdist sequence similarity when clustering within HLA-allele-positive subsets. Repertoires with fewer than 30,000 or more than 120,000 public chains, plus five repertoires with anomalous nucleotide sharing, were excluded from co-occurrence clustering. TCRdb took over this immuneACCESS table, retaining in-frame rearrangements with V and J assigned. Such tables are incomplete; in checked studies, under half of the missing clones stem from an unresolved V gene, and the remainder is unexplained. V and J calls and clone size are those listed in that table; D and trimming were worked out from the DNA. This sample gives 90,000 to 150,000 clones in total; approximately 80% of them show up just once. Of the sample, 2.2% falls within the top ten clones.

The sequence came from a woman in her forties in good health and CMV-seronegative. The receptor chain draws on TRBV7-2 and TRBJ2-1, with TRBD2 identical over 14 junction bases. Sequencing was performed on PBMCs. The DNA is as follows: TGTGCCAGCAGCTTAAAGGGACTAGCGGGGGACAATGAGCAGTTCTTC. Its protein is CASSLKGLAGDNEQFF.